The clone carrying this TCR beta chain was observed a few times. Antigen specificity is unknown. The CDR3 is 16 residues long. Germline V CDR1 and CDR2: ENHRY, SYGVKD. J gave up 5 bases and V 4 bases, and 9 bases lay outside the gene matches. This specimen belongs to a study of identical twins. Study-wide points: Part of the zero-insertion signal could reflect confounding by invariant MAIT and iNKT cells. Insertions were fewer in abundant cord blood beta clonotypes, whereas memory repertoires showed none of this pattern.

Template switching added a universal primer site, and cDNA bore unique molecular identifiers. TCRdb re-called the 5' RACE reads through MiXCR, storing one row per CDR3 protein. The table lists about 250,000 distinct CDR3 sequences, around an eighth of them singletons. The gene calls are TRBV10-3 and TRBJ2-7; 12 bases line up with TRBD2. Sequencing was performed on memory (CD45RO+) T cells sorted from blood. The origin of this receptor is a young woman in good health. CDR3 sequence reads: CAISALAGGPMNEQYF. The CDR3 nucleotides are TGTGCCATCAGTGCCCTAGCGGGAGGGCCTATGAACGAGCAGTACTTC.